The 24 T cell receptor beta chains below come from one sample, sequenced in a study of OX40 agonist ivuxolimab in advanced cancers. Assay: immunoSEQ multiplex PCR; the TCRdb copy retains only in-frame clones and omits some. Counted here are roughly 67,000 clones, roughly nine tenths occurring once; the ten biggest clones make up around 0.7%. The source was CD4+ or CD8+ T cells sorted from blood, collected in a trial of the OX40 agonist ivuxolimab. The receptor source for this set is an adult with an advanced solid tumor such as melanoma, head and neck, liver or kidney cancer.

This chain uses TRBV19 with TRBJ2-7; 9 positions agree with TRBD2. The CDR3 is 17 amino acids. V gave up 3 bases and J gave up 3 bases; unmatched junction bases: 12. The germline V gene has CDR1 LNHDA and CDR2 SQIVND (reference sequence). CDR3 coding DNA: TGTGCCAGTAGTATTTTATCTAGCGGGACCAATTTCTACGAGCAGTACTTC. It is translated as CASSILSSGTNFYEQYF. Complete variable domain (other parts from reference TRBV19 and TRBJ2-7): DGGITQSPKYLFRKEGQNVTLSCEQNLNHDAMYWYRQDPGQGLRLIYYSQIVNDFQKGDIAEGYSVSREKKESFPLTVTSAQKNPTAFYLCASSILSSGTNFYEQYFGPGTRLTVT.

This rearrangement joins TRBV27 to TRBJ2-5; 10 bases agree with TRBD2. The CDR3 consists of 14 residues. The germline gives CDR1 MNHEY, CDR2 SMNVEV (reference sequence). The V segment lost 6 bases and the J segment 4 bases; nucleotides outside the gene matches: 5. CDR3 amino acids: CASRLAGAGETQYF. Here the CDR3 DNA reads TGTGCCAGCAGGCTAGCGGGGGCAGGAGAGACCCAGTACTTC.

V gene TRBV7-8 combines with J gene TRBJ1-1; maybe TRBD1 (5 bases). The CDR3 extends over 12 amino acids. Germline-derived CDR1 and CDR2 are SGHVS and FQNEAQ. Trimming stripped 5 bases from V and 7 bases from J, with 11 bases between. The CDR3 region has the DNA TGTGCCAGCAGCGCATGGGGGGATGAAGCTTTCTTT. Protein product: CASSAWGDEAFF.

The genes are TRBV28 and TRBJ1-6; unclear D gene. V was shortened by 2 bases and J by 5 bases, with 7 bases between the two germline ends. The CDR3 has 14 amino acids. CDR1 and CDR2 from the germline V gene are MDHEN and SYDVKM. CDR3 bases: TGTGCCAGCAGTTTAGTGCCCGATAATTCACCCCTCCACTTT. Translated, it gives CASSLVPDNSPLHF.

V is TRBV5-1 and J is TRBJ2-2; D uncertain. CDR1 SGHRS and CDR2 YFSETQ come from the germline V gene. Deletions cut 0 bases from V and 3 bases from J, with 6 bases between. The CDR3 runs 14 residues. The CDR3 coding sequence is TGCGCCAGCAGCTTGGCCCTCGACACCGGGGAGCTGTTTTTT. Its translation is CASSLALDTGELFF.

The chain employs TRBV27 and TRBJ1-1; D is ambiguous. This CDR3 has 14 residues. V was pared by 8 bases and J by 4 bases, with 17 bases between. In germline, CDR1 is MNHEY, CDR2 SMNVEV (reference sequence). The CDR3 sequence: CASLLERGSTEAFF. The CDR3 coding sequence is TGTGCCAGCCTTTTGGAGCGGGGAAGCACTGAAGCTTTCTTT.

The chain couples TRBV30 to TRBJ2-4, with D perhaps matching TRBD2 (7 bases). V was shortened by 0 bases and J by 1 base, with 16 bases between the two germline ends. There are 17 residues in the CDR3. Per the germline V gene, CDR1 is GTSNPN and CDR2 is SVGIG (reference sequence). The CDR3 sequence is CAWSVLASGVAKNIQYF. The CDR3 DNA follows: TGTGCCTGGAGTGTACTAGCGTCAGGGGTGGCCAAAAACATTCAGTACTTC.

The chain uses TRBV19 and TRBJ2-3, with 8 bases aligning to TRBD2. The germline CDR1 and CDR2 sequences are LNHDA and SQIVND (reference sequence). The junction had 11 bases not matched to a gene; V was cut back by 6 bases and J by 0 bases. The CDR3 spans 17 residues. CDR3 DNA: TGTGCCAGTAGCGGGGGGGCTAGCCACGTCAGCACAGATACGCAGTATTTT. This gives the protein CASSGGASHVSTDTQYF.

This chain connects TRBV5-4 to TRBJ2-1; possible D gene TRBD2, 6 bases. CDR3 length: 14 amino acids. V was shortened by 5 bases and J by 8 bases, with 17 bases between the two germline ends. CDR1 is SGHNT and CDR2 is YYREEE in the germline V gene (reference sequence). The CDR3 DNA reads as TGTGCCAGCAGGGAGGGGAATTCTAGGGATGAGCAGTTCTTC. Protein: CASREGNSRDEQFF.

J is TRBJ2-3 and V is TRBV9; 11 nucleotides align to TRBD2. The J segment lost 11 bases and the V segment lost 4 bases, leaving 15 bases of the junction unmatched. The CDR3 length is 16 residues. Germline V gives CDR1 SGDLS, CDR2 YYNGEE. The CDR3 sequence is CASSPPGLAANIRQYF. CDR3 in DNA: TGTGCCAGCAGCCCTCCGGGACTAGCGGCGAATATTAGGCAGTATTTT. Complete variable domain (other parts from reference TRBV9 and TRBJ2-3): DSGVTQTPKHLITATGQRVTLRCSPRSGDLSVYWYQQSLDQGLQFLIQYYNGEERAKGNILERFSAQQFPDLHSELNLSSLELGDSALYFCASSPPGLAANIRQYFGPGTRLTVL.

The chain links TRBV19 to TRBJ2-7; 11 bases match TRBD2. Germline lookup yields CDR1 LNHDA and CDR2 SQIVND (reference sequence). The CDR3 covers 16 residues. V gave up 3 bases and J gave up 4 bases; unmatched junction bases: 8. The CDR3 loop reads CASSISRASGGYEQYF. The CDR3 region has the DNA TGTGCCAGTAGTATTTCCCGGGCTAGCGGGGGGTACGAGCAGTACTTC.

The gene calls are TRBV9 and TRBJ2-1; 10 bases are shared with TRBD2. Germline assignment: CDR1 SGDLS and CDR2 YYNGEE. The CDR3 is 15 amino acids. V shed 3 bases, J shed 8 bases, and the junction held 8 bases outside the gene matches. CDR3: CASSGASGSVYEQFF. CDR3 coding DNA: TGTGCCAGCAGCGGCGCTAGCGGGAGTGTCTATGAGCAGTTCTTC.

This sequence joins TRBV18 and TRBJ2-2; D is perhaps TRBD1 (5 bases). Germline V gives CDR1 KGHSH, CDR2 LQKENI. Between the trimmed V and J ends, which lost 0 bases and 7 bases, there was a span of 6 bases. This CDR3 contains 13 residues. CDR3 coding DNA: TGTGCCAGCTCACCACCAGGGGACGGGGAGCTGTTTTTT. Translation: CASSPPGDGELFF. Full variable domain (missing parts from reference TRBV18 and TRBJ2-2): NAGVMQNPRHLVRRRGQEARLRCSPMKGHSHVYWYRQLPEEGLKFMVYLQKENIIDESGMPKERFSAEFPKEGPSILRIQQVVRGDSAAYFCASSPPGDGELFFGEGSRLTVL.

CDR3 in amino acids: CASSIRGTGSPNTGELFF. The CDR3 DNA follows: TGTGCCAGTAGTATACGTGGGACGGGCAGCCCGAACACCGGGGAGCTGTTTTTT. This chain links TRBV19 with TRBJ2-2; D could derive from TRBD1 or TRBD2 (5 bases each). The germline gives CDR1 LNHDA, CDR2 SQIVND (reference sequence). The CDR3 spans 18 residues. The V end was cut by 2 bases, the J end by 0 bases, with 16 bases between.

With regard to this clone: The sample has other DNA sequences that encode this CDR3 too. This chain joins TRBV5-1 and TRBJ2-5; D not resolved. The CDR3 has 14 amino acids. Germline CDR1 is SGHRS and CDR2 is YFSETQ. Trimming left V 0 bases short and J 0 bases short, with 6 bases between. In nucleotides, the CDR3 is TGCGCCAGCAGCTTGGCTGGCAACCAAGAGACCCAGTACTTC. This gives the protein CASSLAGNQETQYF.

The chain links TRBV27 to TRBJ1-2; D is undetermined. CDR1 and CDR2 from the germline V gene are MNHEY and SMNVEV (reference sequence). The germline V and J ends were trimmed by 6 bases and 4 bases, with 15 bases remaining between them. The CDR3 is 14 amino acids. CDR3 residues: CASSRNPTSYGYTF. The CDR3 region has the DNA TGTGCCAGCAGCCGGAACCCGACCTCCTATGGCTACACCTTC.

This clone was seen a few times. The DNA for the CDR3 is TGTGCCAGCAGCTCAGAGGGGGGTGGCTACACCTTC. Amino acids: CASSSEGGGYTF. The chain joins TRBV9 to TRBJ1-2, with D maybe TRBD1 (6 bases). This CDR3 is 12 amino acids long. V lost 4 bases and J 7 bases, leaving 11 bases between the germline ends. Germline CDR1 SGDLS, CDR2 YYNGEE.

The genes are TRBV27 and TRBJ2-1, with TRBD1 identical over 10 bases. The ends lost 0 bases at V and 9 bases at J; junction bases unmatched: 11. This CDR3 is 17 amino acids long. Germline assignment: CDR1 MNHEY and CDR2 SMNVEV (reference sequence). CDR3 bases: TGTGCCAGCAGTTTATCGGGACAGGGGAAATATATGGGTGAGCAGTTCTTC. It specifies CASSLSGQGKYMGEQFF.

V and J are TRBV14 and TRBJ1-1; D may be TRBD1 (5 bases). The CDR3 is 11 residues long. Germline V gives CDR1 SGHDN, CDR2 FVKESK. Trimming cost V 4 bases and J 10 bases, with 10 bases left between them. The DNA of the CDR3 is TGTGCCAGCAGCCGGGGGGTTTCAGCTTTCTTT. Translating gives CASSRGVSAFF.

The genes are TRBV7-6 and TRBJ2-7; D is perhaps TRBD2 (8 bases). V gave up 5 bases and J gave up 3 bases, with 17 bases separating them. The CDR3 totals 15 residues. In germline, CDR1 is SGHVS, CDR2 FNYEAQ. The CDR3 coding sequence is TGTGCCAGCAGCCAACGGGAGGGGGCACTCTACGAGCAGTACTTC. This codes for CASSQREGALYEQYF.

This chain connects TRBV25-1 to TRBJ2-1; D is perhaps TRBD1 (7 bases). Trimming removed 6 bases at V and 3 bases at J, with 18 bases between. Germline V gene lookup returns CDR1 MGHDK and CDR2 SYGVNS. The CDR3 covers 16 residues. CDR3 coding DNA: TGTGCCAGCAGCGTAATCGGAGGGGGCAACTACAATGAGCAGTTCTTC. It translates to CASSVIGGGNYNEQFF.

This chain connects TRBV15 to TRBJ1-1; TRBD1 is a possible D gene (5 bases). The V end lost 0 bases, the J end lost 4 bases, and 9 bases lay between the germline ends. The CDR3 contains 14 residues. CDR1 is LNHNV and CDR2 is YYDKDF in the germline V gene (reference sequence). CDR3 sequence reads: CATSREGRGTEAFF. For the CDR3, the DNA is TGTGCCACCAGCAGAGAGGGGAGGGGCACTGAAGCTTTCTTT.

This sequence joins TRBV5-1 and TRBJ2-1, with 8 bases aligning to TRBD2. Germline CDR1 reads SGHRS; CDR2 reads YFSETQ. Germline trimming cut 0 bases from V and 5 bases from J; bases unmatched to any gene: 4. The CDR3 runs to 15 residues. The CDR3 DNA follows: TGCGCCAGCAGCTTGGGACTAGCGCCGAACAATGAGCAGTTCTTC. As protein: CASSLGLAPNNEQFF. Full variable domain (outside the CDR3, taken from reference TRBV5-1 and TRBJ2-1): KAGVTQTPRYLIKTRGQQVTLSCSPISGHRSVSWYQQTPGQGLQFLFEYFSETQRNKGNFPGRFSGRQFSNSRSEMNVSTLELGDSALYLCASSLGLAPNNEQFFGPGTRLTVL.

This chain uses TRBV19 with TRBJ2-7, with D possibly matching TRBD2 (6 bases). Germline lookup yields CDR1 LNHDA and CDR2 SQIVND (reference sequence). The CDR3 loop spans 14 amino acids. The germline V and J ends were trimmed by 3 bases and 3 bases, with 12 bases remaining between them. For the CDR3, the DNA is TGTGCCAGTAGTATGCCGGGAGAGATCTACGAGCAGTACTTC. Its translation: CASSMPGEIYEQYF. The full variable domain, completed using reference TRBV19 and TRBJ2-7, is DGGITQSPKYLFRKEGQNVTLSCEQNLNHDAMYWYRQDPGQGLRLIYYSQIVNDFQKGDIAEGYSVSREKKESFPLTVTSAQKNPTAFYLCASSMPGEIYEQYFGPGTRLTVT.